The 2 T cell receptor beta chains below come from one sample, sequenced in a study of T-cell reconstitution after alpha-beta-depleted transplantation in children. The library targeted TCRbeta and was prepared with unique molecular identifiers. MiXCR, run by TCRdb on the PCR reads, gives a single entry per CDR3 protein. The sample lists 250,000 or so distinct CDR3 sequences; around 7.5% were seen once. The specimen comprised PBMCs, mostly from graft donor cells, sampled 180 days after TCRalphabeta/CD19-depleted stem cell transplant. These receptors all come from a male patient between 5 and 17 years old who had a stem cell transplant for acute lymphoblastic leukemia, so the T cells may come from the graft donor.

This clonotype has a single count. Just one base apart from a much larger clone, this may be a read error. The chain uses TRBV6-2 or TRBV6-3 and TRBJ1-5, with a possible D match to TRBD1 (6 bases). CDR3 length: 14 residues. V lost 10 bases to trimming and J lost 3 bases, with 16 bases between them. Germline V gene data show CDR1 as MNHEY and CDR2 as SVGEGT. The CDR3 region is CATKQGRPNQPQHF. DNA for the CDR3: TGTGCCACCAAACAGGGTAGGCCCAATCAGCCCCAGCATTTT.

In this sample, this clonotype turned up a few times. One end of the junction varies from germline; a read error may be responsible. This chain connects TRBV6-1 to TRBJ2-6, with 11 bases lining up with TRBD1. Germline loops: CDR1 MNHNS, CDR2 SASEGT. The CDR3 has 17 residues. The CDR3 region is CASSLDRGRSGANVLIF. The DNA of the CDR3 is TGTGCCAGCAGCCTGGACAGGGGGCGGAGTGGGGCCAACGTCCTGATTTTC.